The clone carrying this TCR beta chain appeared once. Antigen specificity is unknown. This specimen belongs to a study of OX40 agonist ivuxolimab in advanced cancers. This CDR3 has 14 amino acids. V was cut by 0 bases and J by 0 bases, with 6 bases left in between. Germline V gives CDR1 MGHRA, CDR2 YSYEKL. Study-wide findings and caveats: The study observed clonal expansion of CD4+ and CD8+ blood T cells by week 6 at 0.1 to 3.0 mg/kg.

Data came from immunoSEQ multiplex PCR; TCRdb stores just in-frame clones and leaves some out. The data hold about 30,000 clones, with around 82% observed a single time. The sample was CD4+ or CD8+ T cells sorted from blood, taken in a trial of the OX40 agonist ivuxolimab. The chain joins TRBV4-1 to TRBJ2-7; D is uncertain. This sequence originates from an adult with an advanced solid tumor such as melanoma, head and neck, liver or kidney cancer. The CDR3 region has the DNA TGCGCCAGCAGCCAAGAGTTCACCTCCTACGAGCAGTACTTC. It encodes CASSQEFTSYEQYF.